The 26 T cell receptor beta chains reported below all come from one sample, sequenced in a study of post-analysis software for immune sequencing data. Overall study findings and caveats: Five or six TRBV segments were significantly more frequent in patients than in controls. TRBV5-6, TRBV5-1 and TRBV20-1 were among these segments.

The library was made from cDNA and included unique molecular identifiers. TCRdb re-derived calls from the PCR reads in MiXCR, one entry per CDR3 protein. This sample carries 750,000 to 950,000 distinct CDR3 sequences, roughly 50% of them seen once, and the ten largest clones take over 4%. What these receptors recognize is not known. Material: blood. The receptors stem from a girl aged 5 to 17 with multiple sclerosis.

The chain uses TRBV6-6 and TRBJ2-1; TRBD2 matches at 9 bases. The CDR3 loop spans 17 amino acids. V dropped 5 bases and J dropped 0; count of bases not matched to a gene: 8. The germline gives CDR1 MNHNY, CDR2 SVGAGI (reference sequence). The CDR3, as DNA: TGTGCCAGCAGTCGGGGGGGTAGCGGGAGCTCCTACAATGAGCAGTTCTTC. Protein sequence: CASSRGGSGSSYNEQFF.

This clonotype was seen only a few times. This chain links TRBV10-3 with TRBJ2-3; D perhaps matches TRBD2 (7 bases). Germline V gene lookup returns CDR1 ENHRY and CDR2 SYGVKD. Deletions cut 6 bases from V and 2 bases from J, with 12 bases between. The CDR3 is 14 residues long. CDR3 amino acids: CAISGGLLTDTQYF. CDR3 bases: TGTGCCATCAGCGGGGGGCTTCTCACAGATACGCAGTATTTT.

The sample holds a few counts of this clonotype. This chain connects TRBV6-5 to TRBJ2-5; tentatively, D is TRBD1 (7 bases). CDR1 is MNHEY, CDR2 SVGAGI, per germline. The CDR3 has 15 residues. V was shortened by 7 bases and J by 5 bases, with 20 bases between the two germline ends. CDR3 loop: CASTPMEGAGETQYF. The CDR3 bases are TGTGCCAGCACCCCAATGGAGGGGGCGGGGGAGACCCAGTACTTC.

This clonotype was detected only a few times. This chain links TRBV10-2 with TRBJ1-1; D unresolved. Between the trimmed V and J ends, which lost 5 bases and 8 bases, there was a span of 24 bases. There are 16 residues in the CDR3. Germline values: CDR1 WSHSY, CDR2 SAAADI. CDR3 nucleotide sequence: TGCGCCAGCAGTTCAAACGAACTGACCCCGCCGGAAGAAGCTTTCTTT. Protein sequence: CASSSNELTPPEEAFF.

This chain joins TRBV6-5 and TRBJ2-5; maybe TRBD2 (6 bases). CDR1 is MNHEY and CDR2 is SVGAGI in the germline V gene. The CDR3 loop spans 14 amino acids. Between the trimmed V and J ends, which lost 0 bases and 11 bases, there was a span of 16 bases. CDR3 nucleotides: TGTGCCAGCAGTTACTCCGGGACTGCCGTGGAGCAGTACTTC. Translated: CASSYSGTAVEQYF.

This clonotype was counted between two and nine times. The J gene is TRBJ2-7, the V gene TRBV12-3 or TRBV12-4; D ambiguous. The V end lost 5 bases, the J end lost 0 bases, and 5 bases lay between the germline ends. CDR3 length: 12 residues. The CDR3 sequence is CASSAPSYEQYF. The CDR3, as DNA: TGTGCCAGCAGTGCGCCCTCCTACGAGCAGTACTTC.

The chain combines TRBV7-8 with TRBJ2-4; D is perhaps TRBD1 (6 bases). The DNA end favors TRBJ2-5, so the J call may be wrong. The germline V gene has CDR1 SGHVS and CDR2 FQNEAQ. The CDR3 loop spans 14 amino acids. CDR3 nucleotides: TGTGCCAGCAGCGGCGACAGGATCCAAGAGACCCAGTACTTC. Encoded protein: CASSGDRIQETQYF.

This clonotype appeared a few times. This chain connects TRBV15 to TRBJ2-6; D is unclear. The CDR3 totals 16 residues. Trimming removed 0 bases at V and 0 bases at J, with 6 bases between. Germline CDR1 reads LNHNV; CDR2 reads YYDKDF (reference sequence). The CDR3 nucleotides read TGTGCCACCAGCAGAGATTGGATCTCTGGGGCCAACGTCCTGACTTTC. This gives the protein CATSRDWISGANVLTF. The full variable domain, completed using reference TRBV15 and TRBJ2-6, is DAMVIQNPRYQVTQFGKPVTLSCSQTLNHNVMYWYQQKSSQAPKLLFHYYDKDFNNEADTPDNFQSRRPNTSFCFLDIRSPGLGDTAMYLCATSRDWISGANVLTFGAGSRLTVL.

V gene TRBV5-1 combines with J gene TRBJ1-5; D remains ambiguous. The germline V and J ends were trimmed by 1 base and 1 base, with 12 bases remaining between them. There are 16 residues in the CDR3. In germline, CDR1 is SGHRS, CDR2 YFSETQ. CDR3 loop: CASSLKEAWSNQPQHF. DNA of the CDR3: TGCGCCAGCAGCTTGAAAGAGGCCTGGAGCAATCAGCCCCAGCATTTT.

V is TRBV29-1 and J is TRBJ2-3; D is unresolved. V lost 5 bases and J lost 2, with 11 bases in between. The CDR3 totals 13 residues. Per the germline V gene, CDR1 is SQVTM and CDR2 is ANQGSEA. Here the CDR3 DNA reads TGCAGCGTTCTGGCACAGATCACAGATACGCAGTATTTT. The encoded protein is CSVLAQITDTQYF.

The chain links TRBV14 to TRBJ2-4, with D possibly matching TRBD1 (6 bases). The J call may be incorrect, as the DNA end agrees better with TRBJ2-7. In germline, CDR1 is SGHDN, CDR2 FVKESK. CDR3 size: 19 residues. The CDR3 spells CASSQETPRNRETAYEQYF. The CDR3 region has the DNA TGTGCCAGCAGCCAAGAGACACCCCGAAACAGGGAAACCGCCTACGAGCAGTACTTC.

The V call is TRBV6-2 or TRBV6-3, the J call TRBJ2-7, with D possibly being TRBD1 (5 bases). V gave up 5 bases and J gave up 1 base, with 9 bases separating them. The CDR3 is 13 amino acids. CDR1 and CDR2 (germline): MNHEY, SVGEGT. CDR3 region: CASSHRRSYEQYF. In DNA form, the CDR3 reads TGTGCCAGCAGTCACAGGAGATCCTACGAGCAGTACTTC.

The V gene is TRBV6-5, the J gene TRBJ2-7, with TRBD1 matching 11 bases. Per the germline V gene, CDR1 is MNHEY and CDR2 is SVGAGI. The CDR3 consists of 13 residues. Trimming cost V 10 bases and J 5 bases; bases outside gene matches: 7. Here the CDR3 DNA reads TGTGCCATCGGGACAGGGGGTATCGACGAGCAGTACTTC. Its protein product is CAIGTGGIDEQYF.

This clonotype was counted between two and nine times. This chain joins TRBV15 and TRBJ2-5, with D perhaps TRBD1 or TRBD2 (5 bases each). Germline V gene lookup returns CDR1 LNHNV and CDR2 YYDKDF (reference sequence). V was clipped by 2 bases and J by 5 bases, with 12 bases between them. CDR3 length equals 14 residues. The CDR3 DNA reads TGTGCCACCAGCAGACAGGGACCAGGGGAGACCCAGTACTTC. This encodes CATSRQGPGETQYF.

This clonotype was counted only a few times. The rearrangement links TRBV12-3 or TRBV12-4 to TRBJ1-1, with D perhaps matching TRBD1 (6 bases). The CDR3 runs to 13 residues. Between the trimmed V and J ends, which lost 3 bases and 3 bases, there was a span of 8 bases. The CDR3 region has the DNA TGTGCCAGCAGTTTTACAGGGTACACTGAAGCTTTCTTT. This codes for CASSFTGYTEAFF.

Here the CDR3 reads CSAMTGTGEQFF. CDR3 coding DNA: TGCAGTGCTATGACAGGAACGGGTGAGCAGTTCTTC. The genes are TRBV20-1 and TRBJ2-1, with D maybe TRBD1 (6 bases). V lost 4 bases and J lost 9, with 13 bases in between. Per the germline V gene, CDR1 is DFQATT and CDR2 is SNEGSKA (reference sequence). The CDR3 has 12 residues.

This clonotype was counted a few times. The rearrangement joins TRBV20-1 to TRBJ2-7; 9 positions agree with TRBD1. Per germline, CDR1 DFQATT and CDR2 SNEGSKA (reference sequence). This CDR3 has 15 amino acids. The V and J ends lost 5 bases and 2 bases, in that order; junction bases with no gene match: 10. This chain's CDR3 is CSAHQRQGGTYEQYF. Here the CDR3 DNA reads TGCAGTGCTCATCAGAGACAGGGGGGAACCTACGAGCAGTACTTC.

The V gene is TRBV29-1, the J gene TRBJ2-7; D is unresolved. Trimming took off 2 bases at V and 2 bases at J, with 4 bases between the two ends. The CDR3 loop spans 11 amino acids. Germline CDR1 SQVTM, CDR2 ANQGSEA. DNA of the CDR3: TGCAGCGTTGAAAACACCTACGAGCAGTACTTC. As protein: CSVENTYEQYF.

The V and J genes are TRBV6-2 or TRBV6-3 and TRBJ1-2; 9 bases are a match to TRBD1. The CDR3 runs 16 residues. Germline lookup yields CDR1 MNHEY and CDR2 SVGEGT. The trim removed 2 bases at V and 5 bases at J, leaving 9 bases unmatched. CDR3 DNA sequence: TGTGCCAGCAGTTACCCCGAGGACAGGGGACGGTATGGCTACACCTTC. Protein sequence: CASSYPEDRGRYGYTF.

J is TRBJ2-3 and V is TRBV27, with unresolved D. This CDR3 contains 16 residues. Trimming removed 6 bases at V and 2 bases at J, with 18 bases between. Germline V CDR1 and CDR2: MNHEY, SMNVEV (reference sequence). This CDR3 is CASRPSTGSSTDTQYF. For the CDR3, the DNA is TGTGCCAGCAGACCTTCGACTGGCTCCTCCACAGATACGCAGTATTTT.

The V call is TRBV5-1, the J call TRBJ1-1, with TRBD1 as a possible D gene (5 bases). The CDR3 consists of 15 residues. The V and J ends lost 0 bases and 5 bases respectively, with 14 bases between them. Germline loops: CDR1 SGHRS, CDR2 YFSETQ. CDR3 coding DNA: TGCGCCAGCAGCTTGGGTACAGGATTGTCTACTGAAGCTTTCTTT. Residues: CASSLGTGLSTEAFF. Based on the CDR3 plus reference TRBV5-1 and TRBJ1-1, the full variable domain is KAGVTQTPRYLIKTRGQQVTLSCSPISGHRSVSWYQQTPGQGLQFLFEYFSETQRNKGNFPGRFSGRQFSNSRSEMNVSTLELGDSALYLCASSLGTGLSTEAFFGQGTRLTVV.

The chain combines TRBV6-4 with TRBJ2-1; 14 positions match TRBD2. The CDR3 has 16 amino acids. Germline CDR1 and CDR2: MRHNA and SNTAGT. The V gene end was trimmed by 3 bases and the J gene end by 9 bases; junction bases not matched to a gene: 7. CDR3 loop: CASSDVPGTSGGEQFF. DNA for the CDR3: TGTGCCAGCAGTGATGTACCCGGGACTAGCGGGGGTGAGCAGTTCTTC.

V gene TRBV5-6 combines with J gene TRBJ2-1, with 14 positions matching TRBD2. The trim removed 4 bases at V and 2 bases at J, leaving 5 bases unmatched. Germline assignment: CDR1 SGHDT and CDR2 YYEEEE. This CDR3 has 17 amino acids. The CDR3 reads CASSGLAGGLPYNEQFF. CDR3 DNA sequence: TGTGCCAGCAGCGGACTAGCGGGAGGCCTACCCTACAATGAGCAGTTCTTC. Complete variable domain (other parts from reference TRBV5-6 and TRBJ2-1): DAGVTQSPTHLIKTRGQQVTLRCSPKSGHDTVSWYQQALGQGPQFIFQYYEEEERQRGNFPDRFSGHQFPNYSSELNVNALLLGDSALYLCASSGLAGGLPYNEQFFGPGTRLTVL.

V gene TRBV5-1 combines with J gene TRBJ1-1; TRBD1 matches 10 bases. The CDR3 consists of 14 residues. CDR1 is SGHRS, CDR2 YFSETQ, per germline. After removal of 0 bases from V and 6 bases from J, the junction contained 2 bases not matched to a gene. CDR3 DNA sequence: TGCGCCAGCAGCTTGGGACAGGGGGCTCCTGAAGCTTTCTTT. It codes for CASSLGQGAPEAFF.

V and J are TRBV20-1 and TRBJ2-5, with D perhaps matching TRBD1 (7 bases). This CDR3 spans 16 amino acids. Trimming cost V 0 bases and J 1 base, with 15 bases left between them. Per the germline V gene, CDR1 is DFQATT and CDR2 is SNEGSKA (reference sequence). CDR3 in amino acids: CSAREYAQGGQETQYF. The DNA for the CDR3 is TGCAGTGCTAGAGAATATGCCCAGGGGGGCCAAGAGACCCAGTACTTC.

The chain couples TRBV5-1 to TRBJ1-1; 7 bases agree with TRBD1. Germline V lookup: CDR1 SGHRS, CDR2 YFSETQ. The J segment lost 2 bases and the V segment lost 0 bases, leaving 7 bases of the junction unmatched. This CDR3 contains 16 residues. The CDR3 region is CASSLVRGGSNTEAFF. The CDR3 DNA sequence: TGCGCCAGCAGCTTGGTCAGGGGGGGCTCAAACACTGAAGCTTTCTTT.